This TCR beta chain appears in the sequencing data of a study of graft-versus-host responses after intestinal transplantation. For the study at large: Those transplanted obtained multivisceral, liver-intestinal, or isolated intestinal grafts. The study, taken as a whole, reports: Researchers found GvH clones in recipient marrow, and some showed up first in ileum or blood. Subjects displaying graft-donor T cell macrochimerism possessed elevated graft-versus-host to host-versus-graft clonal ratios inside allografts. Early post-transplant HvG declines were associated with peak circulating GvH clone levels.

Trimming removed 1 base from V and 4 bases from J; junction bases left unmatched: 2. The CDR3 extends over 16 amino acids. Germline lookup yields CDR1 MDHEN and CDR2 SYDVKM. Some clones are missing from TCRdb's copy, which holds only in-frame ones; the method was immunoSEQ multiplex PCR. The table includes about 88,000 clones, approximately 90% detected once. Note on this clone: Its antigen is currently unknown.

V gene TRBV28 combines with J gene TRBJ2-7, with 15 bases aligning to TRBD2. The sequence was obtained from a human donor who was the organ donor for an intestinal transplant. The material was unstimulated CD4+ T cells sorted from spleen or lymph node cells, obtained before transplant. The CDR3 bases are TGTGCCAGCAGTTTATCGGGGACTAGCGGGAGGTACGAGCAGTACTTC. Translating it yields CASSLSGTSGRYEQYF.